The sequence of this TCR beta chain was determined in a study of blood T cell repertoires in COVID-19. In the original workflow: By means of reference gene primer amplification, nucleated cell counts were estimated. The table came from immunoSEQ multiplex PCR; TCRdb's copy has only in-frame clones and leaves some out. V and J calls and clone size come straight from that table; D and trimming were deduced from the DNA. Of 85,000 to 120,000 clones listed, 87% are singletons. The CDR3 sequence is 16 residues long. In germline, CDR1 is LGHDT, CDR2 YNNKEL (reference sequence). Trimming removed 1 base from V and 9 bases from J, with 19 bases in between.

The sequence came from a man aged 50 or older with active COVID-19. J is TRBJ2-1 and V is TRBV3-1 (or the pseudogene TRBV3-2), with D tentatively TRBD2 (7 bases). The sequenced material came from peripheral blood. CDR3 coding DNA: TGTGCCAGCAGCCAAGGAACGGGGGGCTCTGGTAGTGAGCAGTTCTTC. It translates to CASSQGTGGSGSEQFF.